The 29 T cell receptor beta chains in this list originate from one sample, sequenced in a study of cytomegalovirus exposure and HLA in healthy donors. The PCR employed 60 Vbeta primers together with 13 Jbeta primers. The table came from immunoSEQ multiplex PCR; TCRdb's copy has only in-frame clones and leaves some out. The profile shows roughly 180,000 clones, roughly a tenth of them singletons. The sequenced sample consisted of PBMCs. The origin of the receptors is a woman aged 25-40 years in good health and CMV-seropositive.

This chain uses TRBV4-1 with TRBJ2-1; 9 positions agree with TRBD2. Germline V lookup: CDR1 MGHRA, CDR2 YSYEKL. Trimming removed 1 base from V and 12 bases from J; junction bases left unmatched: 4. The CDR3 covers 13 residues. CDR3 in DNA: TGCGCCAGCAGCCAAGTTAGCGGGAGCGGGCAGTTCTTC. Translation: CASSQVSGSGQFF.

This clone showed up just a few times. V gene TRBV7-9 combines with J gene TRBJ2-7; 12 positions match TRBD2. In germline, CDR1 is SEHNR, CDR2 FQNEAQ (reference sequence). There are 14 residues in the CDR3. With 2 bases clipped from V and 4 bases from J, the junction kept 0 bases outside the gene matches. In DNA form, the CDR3 reads TGTGCCAGCAGCTTACTAGCGGGAGGGTACGAGCAGTACTTC. It is translated as CASSLLAGGYEQYF.

In its sample, this clone was seen a few times. CDR3 region: CASIPHRGVGEAFF. The CDR3 DNA follows: TGTGCCAGCATTCCTCACAGGGGGGTGGGTGAAGCTTTCTTT. The chain combines TRBV2 with TRBJ1-1; 8 positions agree with TRBD1. The CDR3 spans 14 residues. CDR1 is SNHLY and CDR2 is FYNNEI in the germline V gene. The ends lost 7 bases at V and 7 bases at J; junction bases unmatched: 11.

This clone occurred a few times. The chain uses TRBV2 and TRBJ2-1, with D perhaps TRBD2 (5 bases). The germline V and J ends were trimmed by 5 bases and 6 bases, with 23 bases remaining between them. CDR3 length: 17 residues. Germline V gene data show CDR1 as SNHLY and CDR2 as FYNNEI. CDR3 loop: CASSLDGEMLHVNEQFF. CDR3 DNA sequence: TGTGCCAGCAGTTTGGATGGGGAGATGCTCCACGTCAATGAGCAGTTCTTC.

The V gene is TRBV5-8, the J gene TRBJ1-4; 11 nucleotides agree with TRBD1. The CDR3 runs to 16 residues. V gave up 2 bases and J gave up 6 bases; unmatched junction bases: 6. CDR1 and CDR2 (germline): SGHTS, YDEGEE. The CDR3 DNA reads as TGTGCCAGCAGCTTTGGGACAGGGGGACGGGATGAAAAACTGTTTTTT. Encoded protein: CASSFGTGGRDEKLFF.

This clone has more than one count but fewer than ten. The V and J genes are TRBV7-9 and TRBJ2-5; 8 nucleotides agree with TRBD2. CDR1 is SEHNR and CDR2 is FQNEAQ in the germline V gene (reference sequence). The CDR3 extends over 16 amino acids. Trimming removed 4 bases from V and 0 bases from J; junction bases left unmatched: 7. CDR3 sequence: CASSSPTSVYQETQYF. The DNA for the CDR3 is TGTGCCAGCAGCTCCCCGACTAGCGTCTACCAAGAGACCCAGTACTTC. Looking up the rest from reference TRBV7-9 and TRBJ2-5 gives the full variable domain: DTGVSQNPRHKITKRGQNVTFRCDPISEHNRLYWYRQTLGQGPEFLTYFQNEAQLEKSRLLSDRFSAERPKGSFSTLEIQRTEQGDSAMYLCASSSPTSVYQETQYFGPGTRLLVL.

This clone was seen a few times. The chain is built from TRBV5-4 and TRBJ2-2, with 12 positions matching TRBD2. Germline CDR1 and CDR2: SGHNT and YYREEE (reference sequence). V gave up 4 bases and J gave up 7 bases; unmatched junction bases: 8. This CDR3 comprises 16 residues. The CDR3 nucleotides are TGTGCCAGCAGCCGTCTAGCGGGAGGGCTAGGCGGGGAGCTGTTTTTT. Translating gives CASSRLAGGLGGELFF.

This clone is a singleton in its sample. The CDR3 ends on some other residue instead of the conserved phenylalanine or tryptophan, so this is likely a read error. The chain joins TRBV27 to TRBJ1-5, with TRBD1 as a possible D gene (6 bases). The CDR3 length is 14 residues. From germline, CDR1 is MNHEY and CDR2 SMNVEV (reference sequence). Trimming removed 5 bases from V and 6 bases from J, with 14 bases in between. CDR3 in DNA: TGTGCCAGCAGTCCGCGGGGGGGCGTTCAGCCCCAGCATTTG. Its translation: CASSPRGGVQPQHL.

This chain's CDR3 is CASSFTRGRAGEQFF. CDR3 nucleotide sequence: TGTGCCAGCAGTTTTACTAGAGGGAGGGCCGGGGAGCAGTTCTTC. The rearrangement joins TRBV6-6 to TRBJ2-1; TRBD2 matches at 7 bases. CDR1 and CDR2 from the germline V gene are MNHNY and SVGAGI (reference sequence). The CDR3 has 15 residues. With 4 bases clipped from V and 10 bases from J, the junction kept 13 bases outside the gene matches.

This clone was observed a few times. The chain uses TRBV7-9 and TRBJ2-7; 8 nucleotides line up with TRBD1. The CDR3 sequence is 15 residues long. CDR1 and CDR2 from the germline V gene are SEHNR and FQNEAQ (reference sequence). Losses at the gene ends were 7 bases for V and 5 bases for J; bases not matched to a gene: 13. The CDR3 is CASTHIQGGPDEQYF. The CDR3 DNA sequence: TGTGCCAGCACCCATATACAGGGGGGTCCCGACGAGCAGTACTTC.

A few counts support this clone. CDR3 nucleotide sequence: TGCGCCAGCAGCCAGGAGGGAGGCTACACCTTC. This sequence encodes CASSQEGGYTF. The chain joins TRBV5-1 to TRBJ1-2, with D uncertain. Germline values: CDR1 SGHRS, CDR2 YFSETQ. The length of the CDR3 is 11 residues. V was shortened by 4 bases and J by 8 bases, with 9 bases between the two germline ends.

The chain uses TRBV12-5 and TRBJ2-1; 8 bases match TRBD2. V was pared by 8 bases and J by 1 base, with 25 bases of the junction left unmatched. The germline CDR1 and CDR2 sequences are LGHNT and FRNRAP. This CDR3 has 21 amino acids. This chain's CDR3 is CASLTTRQAGDRSWSYNEQFF. CDR3 DNA sequence: TGTGCTAGTCTCACCACCCGGCAAGCGGGAGATAGAAGTTGGTCCTACAATGAGCAGTTCTTC.

The V gene is TRBV7-9, the J gene TRBJ1-5; TRBD1 matches 12 bases. The junction had 4 bases not matched to a gene; V was cut back by 4 bases and J by 0 bases. Germline loops: CDR1 SEHNR, CDR2 FQNEAQ (reference sequence). The CDR3 spans 17 residues. The CDR3 reads CASSSGTGGNSNQPQHF. The CDR3 DNA sequence: TGTGCCAGCAGCTCCGGGACAGGGGGCAATAGCAATCAGCCCCAGCATTTT.

This clone was seen a few times. This chain connects TRBV6-5 to TRBJ2-5, with D possibly being TRBD2 (5 bases). Per germline, CDR1 MNHEY and CDR2 SVGAGI. The V and J ends lost 6 bases and 9 bases respectively, with 17 bases between them. The CDR3 consists of 13 residues. The CDR3 nucleotides are TGTGCCAGCAGCCCTCCCACTGGAGCGGCCCAGTACTTC. This translates into CASSPPTGAAQYF.

The V call is TRBV2, the J call TRBJ1-5; D unresolved. The CDR3 is 16 residues long. Trimming removed 2 bases at V and 8 bases at J, with 19 bases between. The V gene's germline CDR1 is SNHLY and CDR2 FYNNEI. In DNA form, the CDR3 reads TGTGCCAGCAGTGAACGGACTTACGAGGCGCGGGAGCCCCAGCATTTT. It yields the protein CASSERTYEAREPQHF.

Comments on this clone: Other DNA variants within this sample encode the same CDR3. CDR3 bases: TGTGCCAGCAGCCAGACAGGGCCGAATGAAAAACTGTTTTTT. As protein: CASSQTGPNEKLFF. V is TRBV27 and J is TRBJ1-4; the match to TRBD1 covers 7 bases. Germline V lookup: CDR1 MNHEY, CDR2 SMNVEV (reference sequence). This CDR3 contains 14 residues. J lost 5 bases, V lost 6 bases, and 6 bases had no gene match.

The rearrangement uses TRBV10-1 and TRBJ2-5; TRBD2 matches at 11 bases. The junction had 1 base not matched to a gene; V was cut back by 2 bases and J by 2 bases. The CDR3 totals 15 residues. Germline lookup yields CDR1 WNHNN and CDR2 SYGVQD (reference sequence). The CDR3 region has the DNA TGCGCCAGCAGTGAGGGGACTAGCGGTCAAGAGACCCAGTACTTC. Residues: CASSEGTSGQETQYF.

The V gene is TRBV18, the J gene TRBJ1-2; no reliable D call. Per germline, CDR1 KGHSH and CDR2 LQKENI. With 2 bases removed from V and 8 bases from J, the gap between germline ends came to 9 bases. CDR3 length: 12 residues. The CDR3 DNA sequence: TGTGCCAGCTCACCAGGAGGTCCCGGCTACACCTTC. Encoded protein: CASSPGGPGYTF.

This clone was counted only a few times. V is TRBV7-2 and J is TRBJ2-7, with 7 nucleotides matching TRBD2. Germline V gives CDR1 SGHTA, CDR2 FQGNSA. The CDR3 consists of 14 residues. J lost 3 bases, V lost 2 bases, and 4 bases had no gene match. The CDR3: CASSLKTSDYEQYF. The CDR3 region has the DNA TGTGCCAGCAGCTTAAAAACTAGCGACTACGAGCAGTACTTC. Filled out from reference TRBV7-2 and TRBJ2-7, the complete variable domain reads GAGVSQSPSNKVTEKGKDVELRCDPISGHTALYWYRQSLGQGLEFLIYFQGNSAPDKSGLPSDRFSAERTGGSVSTLTIQRTQQEDSAVYLCASSLKTSDYEQYFGPGTRLTVT.

This clone was observed a handful of times. The V and J genes are TRBV30 and TRBJ2-1; a possible D gene is TRBD2 (6 bases). V lost 2 bases and J lost 2, with 13 bases in between. The CDR3 is 15 residues long. Germline lookup yields CDR1 GTSNPN and CDR2 SVGIG (reference sequence). Here the CDR3 DNA reads TGTGCCTGGAGTTGGGTTAGCGGAGCCTACAATGAGCAGTTCTTC. Translating it yields CAWSWVSGAYNEQFF. The complete variable domain, with remaining parts taken from reference TRBV30 and TRBJ2-1, reads SQTIHQWPATLVQPVGSPLSLECTVEGTSNPNLYWYRQAAGRGLQLLFYSVGIGQISSEVPQNLSASRPQDRQFILSSKKLLLSDSGFYLCAWSWVSGAYNEQFFGPGTRLTVL.

The V and J genes are TRBV10-2 and TRBJ1-5, with D hard to call. Germline lookup yields CDR1 WSHSY and CDR2 SAAADI. V was clipped by 3 bases and J by 5 bases, with 11 bases between them. The CDR3 runs 14 residues. In DNA, the CDR3 is TGCGCCAGCAGTGAATTTAGAGAGGATCAGCCCCAGCATTTT. Protein sequence: CASSEFREDQPQHF.

This clone was seen a handful of times. The V gene is TRBV30, the J gene TRBJ2-2; TRBD2 matches 8 bases. The CDR3 consists of 15 residues. Per the germline V gene, CDR1 is GTSNPN and CDR2 is SVGIG (reference sequence). The V and J ends lost 0 bases and 5 bases, in that order; junction bases with no gene match: 5. The CDR3 protein is CAWSVRLARTGELFF. In DNA form, the CDR3 reads TGTGCCTGGAGTGTACGACTAGCGCGTACCGGGGAGCTGTTTTTT. The variable domain in full, completed from reference TRBV30 and TRBJ2-2, reads SQTIHQWPATLVQPVGSPLSLECTVEGTSNPNLYWYRQAAGRGLQLLFYSVGIGQISSEVPQNLSASRPQDRQFILSSKKLLLSDSGFYLCAWSVRLARTGELFFGEGSRLTVL.

V is TRBV11-2 and J is TRBJ1-2; weak D call: TRBD1 (5 bases). Looked up from germline, CDR1 is SGHAT and CDR2 is FQNNGV. The length of the CDR3 is 13 residues. V was shortened by 4 bases and J by 6 bases, with 12 bases between the two germline ends. CDR3 DNA: TGTGCCAGCAGCTCGTGGGGGAGGGATGGCTACACCTTC. This gives the protein CASSSWGRDGYTF.

This clone showed up just a few times. V is TRBV2 and J is TRBJ2-5; D not certain. The CDR3 runs to 13 residues. Germline V CDR1 and CDR2: SNHLY, FYNNEI. The V end lost 6 bases, the J end lost 1 base, and 9 bases lay between the germline ends. CDR3 in DNA: TGTGCCAGCAGGAATCGCGGCCAAGAGACCCAGTACTTC. This gives the protein CASRNRGQETQYF.

The V call is TRBV5-1, the J call TRBJ1-5, with a possible D match to TRBD1 (6 bases). The V gene lost 0 bases and the J gene lost 0 bases, with 10 bases spanning the gap. The CDR3 is 16 residues long. Germline V gene sequence: CDR1 SGHRS, CDR2 YFSETQ. Written as DNA, the CDR3 is TGCGCCAGCAGCTTGGGGGACAATTATAGCAATCAGCCCCAGCATTTT. It yields the protein CASSLGDNYSNQPQHF.

The J gene is TRBJ1-2, the V gene TRBV5-6; D gene ambiguous. V was trimmed by 0 bases and J by 4 bases, leaving 13 bases between them. This CDR3 has 15 amino acids. Germline V gives CDR1 SGHDT, CDR2 YYEEEE. DNA for the CDR3: TGTGCCAGCAGCTTGGGAGAGGTATCACTCTATGGCTACACCTTC. Its translation is CASSLGEVSLYGYTF.

In DNA form, the CDR3 reads TGCAGCGTCGAGGAGGGCCGTCAGAACACCGGGGAGCTGTTTTTT. It encodes CSVEEGRQNTGELFF. The chain employs TRBV29-1 and TRBJ2-2; possibly TRBD2 for D (6 bases). The CDR3 is made up of 15 amino acids. Trimming removed 6 bases at V and 1 base at J, with 15 bases between. Germline V gene lookup returns CDR1 SQVTM and CDR2 ANQGSEA.

The chain is built from TRBV9 and TRBJ2-5; possibly TRBD2 for D (5 bases). Trimming left V 0 bases short and J 5 bases short, with 8 bases between. Germline V gene lookup returns CDR1 SGDLS and CDR2 YYNGEE. This CDR3 contains 13 residues. CDR3: CASSVATRETQYF. Here the CDR3 DNA reads TGTGCCAGCAGCGTAGCAACTAGGGAGACCCAGTACTTC.

This clone has only a few counts. The chain links TRBV5-4 to TRBJ2-7, with 8 bases fitting TRBD1. The CDR3 is 15 amino acids. Trimming at V came to 0 bases and at J to 0 bases, leaving 2 bases not matched to a gene. CDR1 is SGHNT, CDR2 YYREEE, per germline (reference sequence). The CDR3 bases are TGTGCCAGCAGCTTGGGCAGGGGGCCCTCCTACGAGCAGTACTTC. It encodes CASSLGRGPSYEQYF.